Following are 19 T cell receptor beta chains from one sample sequenced in a study of neurological immune-mediated disorders. MiXCR, run by TCRdb on the 5' RACE reads, gives a single entry per CDR3 protein. The table has about 120,000 distinct CDR3 sequences, roughly 3.2% seen once; the top ten hold over 1%. The sample consisted of PBMCs. These receptors all stem from a woman in her twenties or thirties with multiple sclerosis.

This clonotype was detected many times. The V gene is TRBV5-1, the J gene TRBJ2-5; possibly TRBD1 for D (7 bases). Germline CDR1 is SGHRS and CDR2 is YFSETQ. Trimming stripped 0 bases from V and 2 bases from J, with 14 bases between. This CDR3 contains 16 residues. Here the CDR3 reads CASSLAPGGPQETQYF. The CDR3 bases are TGCGCCAGCAGCTTGGCCCCAGGGGGGCCTCAAGAGACCCAGTACTTC.

This clonotype was observed many times. The rearrangement uses TRBV20-1 and TRBJ2-3; TRBD2 agrees at 8 bases. The ends lost 7 bases at V and 1 base at J; junction bases unmatched: 7. This CDR3 has 14 residues. Looked up from germline, CDR1 is DFQATT and CDR2 is SNEGSKA (reference sequence). Here the CDR3 DNA reads TGCAGTGGGACCGCGACTAGCGGCACAGATACGCAGTATTTT. Its protein is CSGTATSGTDTQYF.

This clonotype was seen repeatedly, ten times or more. The chain carries TRBV5-1 and TRBJ1-2, with unresolved D. Germline CDR1 SGHRS, CDR2 YFSETQ. The CDR3 has 13 residues. Trimming stripped 0 bases from V and 5 bases from J, with 8 bases between. CDR3 residues: CASSLGRIYGYTF. In DNA, the CDR3 is TGCGCCAGCAGCTTGGGCAGGATATATGGCTACACCTTC.

This clonotype was seen many times. In nucleotides, the CDR3 is TGTGCCAGCAGTATGACAGCCTACGAGTGGCAGTACTTC. It is translated as CASSMTAYEWQYF. This chain joins TRBV7-2 and TRBJ2-7, with D perhaps matching TRBD1 (5 bases). CDR1 and CDR2 (germline): SGHTA, FQGNSA. This CDR3 has 13 residues. V was clipped by 6 bases and J by 9 bases, with 18 bases between them.

This clonotype was observed many times. V and J are TRBV3-1 and TRBJ2-2; D may be TRBD1 (5 bases). Trimming left V 2 bases short and J 0 bases short, with 10 bases between. CDR1 and CDR2 (germline): LGHDT, YNNKEL (reference sequence). The CDR3 extends over 16 amino acids. The CDR3 loop is CASSQLDSPNTGELFF. CDR3 in DNA: TGTGCCAGCAGCCAACTAGACAGTCCGAACACCGGGGAGCTGTTTTTT. The full variable domain, rest sourced from reference TRBV3-1 and TRBJ2-2, is DTAVSQTPKYLVTQMGNDKSIKCEQNLGHDTMYWYKQDSKKFLKIMFSYNNKELIINETVPNRFSPKSPDKAHLNLHINSLELGDSAVYFCASSQLDSPNTGELFFGEGSRLTVL.

There are many counts of this clonotype. The chain has TRBV5-1 and TRBJ2-1, with D maybe TRBD1 (6 bases). The CDR3 runs 13 residues. Germline V gene sequence: CDR1 SGHRS, CDR2 YFSETQ. Trimming took 0 bases from V and 8 from J, leaving 9 bases between them. In nucleotides, the CDR3 is TGCGCCAGCAGCTTGGGGGGGCGGGATGAGCAGTTCTTC. Amino acids: CASSLGGRDEQFF.

This clonotype was seen ten or more times. The rearrangement joins TRBV29-1 to TRBJ2-1; the match to TRBD2 covers 10 bases. This CDR3 is built from 17 residues. V gave up 4 bases and J gave up 10 bases; unmatched junction bases: 19. The germline V gene has CDR1 SQVTM and CDR2 ANQGSEA. The CDR3, as DNA: TGCAGCGTTGTAGCAGCGGGAGGGCCCCTCCCGCAACGCGAGCAGTTCTTC. Encoded protein: CSVVAAGGPLPQREQFF.

The table lists this clonotype with many counts. The genes are TRBV7-9 and TRBJ1-1; TRBD1 might be the D (5 bases). V lost 10 bases and J 4 bases, leaving 19 bases between the germline ends. Germline CDR1 is SEHNR and CDR2 is FQNEAQ (reference sequence). This CDR3 region has 14 residues. The CDR3 DNA follows: TGTGCCACCCGGTCCCTGGAGGGGATCACTGAAGCTTTCTTT. The encoded protein is CATRSLEGITEAFF. Full variable domain (outside the CDR3, taken from reference TRBV7-9 and TRBJ1-1): DTGVSQNPRHKITKRGQNVTFRCDPISEHNRLYWYRQTLGQGPEFLTYFQNEAQLEKSRLLSDRFSAERPKGSFSTLEIQRTEQGDSAMYLCATRSLEGITEAFFGQGTRLTVV.

Ten or more counts support this clonotype. The chain has TRBV7-6 and TRBJ1-6, with D hard to call. The V and J ends lost 1 base and 0 bases respectively, with 7 bases between them. Germline CDR1 SGHVS, CDR2 FNYEAQ. The CDR3 totals 16 residues. This chain's CDR3 is CASSLVESSYNSPLHF. CDR3 DNA sequence: TGTGCCAGCAGCTTAGTAGAAAGCTCCTATAATTCACCCCTCCACTTT.

This clonotype was seen at least ten times. The J gene is TRBJ1-2, the V gene TRBV6-6, with a weak D call TRBD1 (6 bases). Germline CDR1 is MNHNY and CDR2 is SVGAGI (reference sequence). V lost 5 bases to trimming and J lost 4 bases, with 14 bases between them. This CDR3 is built from 14 residues. The DNA for the CDR3 is TGTGCCAGCAGTACCCAACAGGGATTCTATGGCTACACCTTC. This encodes CASSTQQGFYGYTF.

This clonotype was observed at least ten times. The chain links TRBV20-1 to TRBJ1-1; D is ambiguous. This CDR3 region has 14 residues. The germline V gene encodes CDR1 DFQATT and CDR2 SNEGSKA (reference sequence). Trimming removed 0 bases from V and 0 bases from J, with 8 bases in between. The CDR3 region has the DNA TGCAGTGCTAGAGAAGCGGGGATGAACACTGAAGCTTTCTTT. Its protein product is CSAREAGMNTEAFF.

The CDR3 sequence is CASSRDRQETQYF. The CDR3 DNA reads TGTGCCAGCTCCCGGGACAGACAAGAGACCCAGTACTTC. The chain links TRBV18 to TRBJ2-5; TRBD1 agrees at 7 bases. This CDR3 is built from 13 residues. Germline loops: CDR1 KGHSH, CDR2 LQKENI. With V trimmed by 6 bases and J by 2 bases, 3 bases remained unmatched.

This clonotype was detected many times. V usage is TRBV20-1 and J usage is TRBJ1-6; D is perhaps TRBD1 (5 bases). Per germline, CDR1 DFQATT and CDR2 SNEGSKA (reference sequence). V lost 4 bases to trimming and J lost 8 bases, with 15 bases between them. This CDR3 region has 14 residues. The CDR3 coding sequence is TGCAGTGCTATTAGGGACGGGAGTCATTCACCCCTCCACTTT. Protein product: CSAIRDGSHSPLHF.

This clonotype appeared many times. CDR3 region: CSAREPGTPTDTQYF. CDR3 DNA sequence: TGCAGTGCTAGAGAACCCGGGACACCCACAGATACGCAGTATTTT. This chain links TRBV20-1 with TRBJ2-3; perhaps TRBD1 as D (6 bases). Trimming cost V 0 bases and J 2 bases, with 12 bases left between them. The CDR3 is made up of 15 amino acids. Germline CDR1 reads DFQATT; CDR2 reads SNEGSKA (reference sequence).

In its sample, this clonotype was seen many times. The chain employs TRBV19 and TRBJ2-7; the D gene is possibly TRBD2 (6 bases). The V end was cut by 6 bases, the J end by 0 bases, with 9 bases between. CDR3 length: 13 residues. Germline V gives CDR1 LNHDA, CDR2 SQIVND (reference sequence). CDR3 in amino acids: CASRGLSSYEQYF. CDR3 sequence (DNA): TGTGCCAGTAGGGGACTGAGCTCCTACGAGCAGTACTTC.

This clonotype came up a few times. This may come from a read error, since a much larger clone is one base off. As the CDR3 is not closed by the conserved phenylalanine or tryptophan, this likely results from a read error. The chain links TRBV12-3 or TRBV12-4 to TRBJ1-2; possible D gene TRBD1, 5 bases. Between the trimmed V and J ends, which lost 3 bases and 8 bases, there was a span of 10 bases. The CDR3 has 12 amino acids. CDR3 loop: CASSFGGVGYTC. The CDR3 DNA is TGTGCCAGCAGTTTTGGAGGGGTAGGCTACACCTGC.

This clonotype was seen ten or more times. The chain links TRBV7-8 to TRBJ1-4; D possibly corresponds to TRBD1 (6 bases). Deletions cut 5 bases from V and 6 bases from J, with 19 bases between. CDR1 and CDR2 from the germline V gene are SGHVS and FQNEAQ. The CDR3 has 16 residues. Written as DNA, the CDR3 is TGTGCCAGCAGCCCCTACGGTCAGGGGACTGATGAAAAACTGTTTTTT. This codes for CASSPYGQGTDEKLFF.

This clonotype was seen ten or more times. The chain carries TRBV11-2 and TRBJ2-7; D may be TRBD2 (5 bases). CDR3 length: 12 residues. Germline V gene sequence: CDR1 SGHAT, CDR2 FQNNGV. Trimming took 6 bases from V and 6 from J, leaving 12 bases between them. CDR3 nucleotide sequence: TGTGCCAGCAGGTCTAGCTCGCCCGAGCAGTACTTC. Translation: CASRSSSPEQYF.

This clonotype was seen at least ten times. The rearrangement uses TRBV5-1 and TRBJ1-3; D gene ambiguous. The CDR3 is 14 residues long. CDR1 is SGHRS, CDR2 YFSETQ, per germline. With 1 base removed from V and 1 base from J, the gap between germline ends came to 6 bases. CDR3 sequence reads: CASSLSGSGNTIYF. CDR3 bases: TGCGCCAGCAGCTTGTCCGGGTCTGGAAACACCATATATTTT.